What follows are 14 T cell receptor beta chains derived from one specimen sequenced in a study of immune heterogeneity within non-small cell lung tumors. Amplifying TCR beta CDR3 involved multiplex PCR carried out with 32 V and 13 J primers. MiXCR was run by TCRdb on the multiplex PCR reads, yielding one entry per CDR3 protein. The repertoire holds 20,000 to 25,000 distinct CDR3 sequences, with about 30% as singletons. Bulk tumor genomic DNA served as template, at roughly 630 ng per sample. Far-apart biopsies, several per primary tumor, were taken during surgery. Surgery that was curative in intent was performed on patients with untreated, newly diagnosed non-small cell lung cancer. The sample comprised lung tumor tissue. The receptors derive from a man aged 40-49 years with non-small cell lung cancer.

The J gene is TRBJ2-5, the V gene TRBV28; unclear D gene. Germline-derived CDR1 and CDR2 are MDHEN and SYDVKM. Trimming removed 4 bases at V and 5 bases at J, with 11 bases between. This CDR3 has 13 amino acids. The CDR3 sequence: CASSSYRVETQYF. CDR3 in DNA: TGTGCCAGCAGTTCTTATCGGGTCGAGACCCAGTACTTC. The full variable domain, completed using reference TRBV28 and TRBJ2-5, is DVKVTQSSRYLVKRTGEKVFLECVQDMDHENMFWYRQDPGLGLRLIYFSYDVKMKEKGDIPEGYSVSREKKERFSLILESASTNQTSMYLCASSSYRVETQYFGPGTRLLVL.

Many counts were recorded for this clonotype. The chain employs TRBV18 and TRBJ1-2; weak D call: TRBD1 (6 bases). Germline V gene lookup returns CDR1 KGHSH and CDR2 LQKENI. CDR3 length: 12 amino acids. V shed 1 base and J shed 8 bases, with 8 bases lying between them. The CDR3 sequence: CASSPQGEGYTF. The CDR3 DNA follows: TGTGCCAGCTCACCACAGGGGGAAGGCTACACCTTC.

This clonotype was recorded many times. The chain is built from TRBV7-2 and TRBJ2-7, with a possible D match to TRBD2 (7 bases). Germline CDR1 reads SGHTA; CDR2 reads FQGNSA. The ends were cut back, 4 bases at V and 3 bases at J, with 10 bases in the middle. The CDR3 has 13 residues. CDR3 nucleotides: TGTGCCAGCAGCTCGCGGGGGCACTACGAGCAGTACTTC. It encodes CASSSRGHYEQYF.

In regard to this clonotype: This may come from a read error, since a much larger clone is one base off. The chain is built from TRBV14 and TRBJ2-7; 14 nucleotides align to TRBD2. CDR3 length equals 17 residues. Germline V gene sequence: CDR1 SGHDN, CDR2 FVKESK. In nucleotides, the CDR3 is TGTGCCATCAGCCCGAACTGGACTAGCGGGAGGTGGTACGAGCAGTACTTC. It codes for CAISPNWTSGRWYEQYF.

About this clonotype: Since a much larger clone is just one base distant, this may be a read error. J is TRBJ1-1 and V is TRBV20-1; D unresolved. CDR3 length: 10 residues. CDR1 is DFQATT, CDR2 SNEGSKA, per germline (reference sequence). Trimming shortened V by 7 bases and J by 5 bases, and 8 bases separated the two germline ends. CDR3 in amino acids: CSGMGTEAFF. In DNA form, the CDR3 reads TGCAGTGGTATGGGGACTGAAGCTTTCTTT.

With respect to this clonotype: Given a much more abundant clone one base away, this may be a read error. The chain uses TRBV28 and TRBJ2-3, with a tentative D call TRBD1 (6 bases). V lost 8 bases and J lost 4, with 19 bases in between. The CDR3 loop spans 15 amino acids. Germline V gene sequence: CDR1 MDHEN, CDR2 SYDVKM. This chain's CDR3 is CASRIGGNGSDTQYF. The CDR3 DNA reads TGTGCCAGCCGAATAGGGGGAAACGGGTCAGATACGCAGTATTTT.

Turning to this clonotype: Its ends do not fully match the called genes, so a read error is possible. The gene calls are TRBV5-4 and TRBJ2-5, with TRBD1 as a possible D gene (6 bases). CDR1 and CDR2 from the germline V gene are SGHNT and YYREEE (reference sequence). CDR3 length equals 14 residues. CDR3 coding DNA: TGTTCCAGCAGCTTGGCAGGGGCCCAAGAGACCCAGTACTTC. Translating it yields CSSSLAGAQETQYF.

At least ten counts were recorded for this clonotype. This rearrangement joins TRBV13 to TRBJ1-2; the D gene is possibly TRBD1 (6 bases). The V end was cut by 5 bases, the J end by 7 bases, with 14 bases between. The CDR3 runs to 13 residues. Germline V CDR1 and CDR2: PRHDT, FYEKMQ (reference sequence). DNA for the CDR3: TGTGCCAGCAGCCTACAGGGTAGGGTTGGCTACACCTTC. Translating it yields CASSLQGRVGYTF.

Concerning this clonotype itself: A read error is possible here, since a much larger clone lies one base away. The rearrangement joins TRBV28 to TRBJ1-4; maybe TRBD1 (5 bases). The CDR3 has 14 residues. Looked up from germline, CDR1 is MDHEN and CDR2 is SYDVKM. The CDR3 sequence is CASGRGATSEKLFF. The CDR3 bases are TGTGCCAGCGGAAGGGGTGCAACTAGTGAAAAACTGTTTTTT.

This sequence joins TRBV7-3 and TRBJ2-5; 9 bases fit TRBD1. CDR3 length equals 16 residues. In germline, CDR1 is SGHTA, CDR2 FQGTGA. Trimming cost V 0 bases and J 5 bases; bases outside gene matches: 7. The CDR3 sequence: CASSLTGAGTGETQYF. The CDR3, as DNA: TGTGCCAGCAGCTTAACCGGGGCCGGGACAGGGGAGACCCAGTACTTC.

Remarks on this clonotype: A much larger clone lies one base from this, so it may be a read error. This chain connects TRBV6-2 or TRBV6-3 to TRBJ1-2; 7 bases match TRBD1. The germline CDR1 and CDR2 sequences are MNHEY and SVGEGT. CDR3 length: 14 residues. CDR3 sequence (DNA): TGTTCCAGCAGTTACTCGACAGGGTACTATGGCTACACCTTC. Translation: CSSSYSTGYYGYTF.

The chain employs TRBV5-4 and TRBJ2-3; possibly TRBD1 for D (5 bases). Germline loops: CDR1 SGHNT, CDR2 YYREEE (reference sequence). The CDR3 covers 16 residues. Trimming took 1 base from V and 1 from J, leaving 13 bases between them. The CDR3 here is CASSLTGRVGTDTQYF. CDR3 nucleotide sequence: TGTGCCAGCAGCTTGACAGGCCGGGTGGGCACAGATACGCAGTATTTT.

Concerning this clonotype: This sequence may be a read error, since a much larger clone differs from it by one base. The chain employs TRBV12-3 or TRBV12-4 and TRBJ2-3, with 8 positions matching TRBD2. The CDR3 has 16 residues. The CDR3 DNA reads as TGTGACAGCCGTGAGCAGGGGACTAGAAGCACAGATACGCAGTATTTT. Its protein is CDSREQGTRSTDTQYF.

Notes on this clonotype: A much larger clone differs from this one at a single base, so this may be a read error. V is TRBV20-1 and J is TRBJ1-5, with TRBD1 as a possible D gene (5 bases). V was pared by 3 bases and J by 0 bases, with 21 bases between. There are 18 residues in the CDR3. CDR1 and CDR2 from the germline V gene are DFQATT and SNEGSKA (reference sequence). The CDR3 bases are TGCAGTGCTAGTCTCCCGGGGCCGGGCTGTTATAGCAATCAGCCCCAGCATTTT. It is translated as CSASLPGPGCYSNQPQHF.